The 18 T cell receptor beta chains below all came from one sample that was sequenced in a study of T-cell memory formation after mild COVID-19. TCRdb reprocessed the 5' RACE reads via MiXCR and lists one record per CDR3 protein. The data show 300,000 to 350,000 distinct CDR3 sequences, roughly an eighth seen once. Input material: PBMCs or a T cell subset sorted from them (not recorded which). Source of these receptors: a young man who had mild COVID-19 (a few samples of this study predate the infection). Cell type and time point are not known.

This clonotype was observed a few times. The V and J genes are TRBV25-1 and TRBJ2-1, with 9 bases aligning to TRBD2. CDR1 is MGHDK and CDR2 is SYGVNS in the germline V gene. Trimming cost V 1 base and J 9 bases; bases outside gene matches: 4. There are 14 residues in the CDR3. The CDR3 DNA sequence: TGTGCCAGCAGTGAATTTGGACTAGCGACTGAGCAGTTCTTC. As protein: CASSEFGLATEQFF.

This clonotype was recorded a few times. The J gene is TRBJ2-1, the V gene TRBV5-1; D not resolved. The germline gives CDR1 SGHRS, CDR2 YFSETQ. The CDR3 is 15 residues long. Trimming took 4 bases from V and 0 from J, leaving 11 bases between them. CDR3 bases: TGCGCCAGCAGCCCGGGTCCGAGCTCCTACAATGAGCAGTTCTTC. It codes for CASSPGPSSYNEQFF.

This clonotype was seen at least ten times. The rearrangement uses TRBV6-5 and TRBJ2-3; TRBD2 aligns across 9 bases. The CDR3 sequence is 15 residues long. Germline CDR1 MNHEY, CDR2 SVGAGI. Trimming cost V 3 bases and J 4 bases; bases outside gene matches: 5. CDR3 bases: TGTGCCAGCAGTTATTCGCTAGCGGGGTCAGATACGCAGTATTTT. The encoded protein is CASSYSLAGSDTQYF.

This clonotype has only a few counts. The chain couples TRBV12-3 or TRBV12-4 to TRBJ1-6; D not certain. The CDR3 extends over 13 amino acids. Between the trimmed V and J ends, which lost 1 base and 10 bases, there was a span of 8 bases. The CDR3 spells CASSLVGGSPLHF. CDR3 DNA sequence: TGTGCCAGCAGTTTAGTCGGCGGGTCACCCCTCCACTTT.

On this clonotype itself: Germline and junction disagree at one end, which may indicate a read error. The chain uses TRBV14 and TRBJ2-1; TRBD1 matches 8 bases. The CDR3 spans 13 residues. Germline lookup yields CDR1 SGHDN and CDR2 FVKESK. The CDR3: CASSLTDREERFF. DNA for the CDR3: TGTGCCAGCAGCCTCACGGACAGGGAAGAGCGGTTCTTC.

The V call is TRBV4-3, the J call TRBJ2-4; D remains ambiguous. V gave up 1 base and J gave up 6 bases, with 4 bases separating them. CDR3 length equals 12 residues. Germline CDR1 LGHNA, CDR2 YSLEER. The CDR3 spells CASSQGGNIQYF. The CDR3 DNA follows: TGCGCCAGCAGCCAAGGGGGAAACATTCAGTACTTC.

V and J are TRBV7-9 and TRBJ1-5; D is perhaps TRBD1 (6 bases). Trimming took 3 bases from V and 7 from J, leaving 13 bases between them. CDR3 size: 14 residues. Germline V CDR1 and CDR2: SEHNR, FQNEAQ (reference sequence). The CDR3 DNA is TGTGCCAGCAGCTTTTCAGAGGGGGGACAGCCCCAGCATTTT. It yields the protein CASSFSEGGQPQHF. Drawing the rest from reference TRBV7-9 and TRBJ1-5, the complete variable domain is DTGVSQNPRHKITKRGQNVTFRCDPISEHNRLYWYRQTLGQGPEFLTYFQNEAQLEKSRLLSDRFSAERPKGSFSTLEIQRTEQGDSAMYLCASSFSEGGQPQHFGDGTRLSIL.

This clonotype was counted a few times. The chain has TRBV5-1 and TRBJ2-7; D is tentatively TRBD1 or TRBD2 (5 bases each). The V end lost 4 bases, the J end lost 3 bases, and 8 bases lay between the germline ends. This CDR3 is built from 12 residues. The germline V gene encodes CDR1 SGHRS and CDR2 YFSETQ. CDR3 protein: CASSAGSYEQYF. In DNA form, the CDR3 reads TGCGCCAGCAGCGCAGGGAGCTACGAGCAGTACTTC.

This clonotype was counted ten times or more. This chain connects TRBV6-2 or TRBV6-3 to TRBJ2-3; TRBD1 aligns across 10 bases. The CDR3 is 17 amino acids. Germline values: CDR1 MNHEY, CDR2 SVGEGT. V shed 2 bases, J shed 4 bases, and the junction held 9 bases outside the gene matches. CDR3 sequence: CASSYALGQGLADTQYF. The CDR3 nucleotides read TGTGCCAGCAGTTACGCCTTGGGACAGGGGCTCGCAGATACGCAGTATTTT.

The chain is built from TRBV7-9 and TRBJ1-6; TRBD1 might be the D (5 bases). Germline values: CDR1 SEHNR, CDR2 FQNEAQ (reference sequence). Trimming removed 1 base from V and 12 bases from J, with 10 bases in between. The CDR3 consists of 13 residues. This CDR3 is CASSLGGTGPLHF. The CDR3 bases are TGTGCCAGCAGCTTAGGGGGCACCGGACCCCTCCACTTT.

The rearrangement joins TRBV6-6 to TRBJ2-1, with D maybe TRBD2 (6 bases). Trimming shortened V by 7 bases and J by 0 bases, and 13 bases separated the two germline ends. CDR3 length equals 15 residues. Per the germline V gene, CDR1 is MNHNY and CDR2 is SVGAGI (reference sequence). CDR3 sequence reads: CASTTGLSSYNEQFF. CDR3 sequence (DNA): TGTGCCAGCACCACGGGACTTAGCTCCTACAATGAGCAGTTCTTC.

Only a few counts were recorded for this clonotype. This chain links TRBV3-1 with TRBJ1-1; D not certain. Deletions cut 3 bases from V and 1 base from J, with 3 bases between. Germline assignment: CDR1 LGHDT and CDR2 YNNKEL (reference sequence). CDR3 size: 12 residues. The CDR3 nucleotides are TGTGCCAGCAGCCACCCGAACACTGAAGCTTTCTTT. This sequence encodes CASSHPNTEAFF.

The rearrangement links TRBV3-1 to TRBJ2-7, with D perhaps TRBD1 or TRBD2 (5 bases each). The CDR3 sequence is 13 residues long. Trimming removed 3 bases at V and 5 bases at J, with 11 bases between. The V gene's germline CDR1 is LGHDT and CDR2 YNNKEL (reference sequence). The CDR3 DNA sequence: TGTGCCAGCAGCCACTCAGGGAGCGACGAGCAGTACTTC. Its translation: CASSHSGSDEQYF.

This chain connects TRBV11-2 to TRBJ2-3; no clear D gene. The CDR3 covers 14 residues. Trimming removed 4 bases at V and 7 bases at J, with 15 bases between. Germline assignment: CDR1 SGHAT and CDR2 FQNNGV. CDR3 region: CASSSPMGSHTQYF. The CDR3 DNA sequence: TGTGCCAGCAGCTCACCGATGGGTAGCCATACGCAGTATTTT.

This clonotype was observed at least ten times. The chain links TRBV24-1 to TRBJ2-1; TRBD1 might be the D (6 bases). The germline V gene encodes CDR1 KGHDR and CDR2 SFDVKD. V was cut by 7 bases and J by 1 base, with 7 bases left in between. The CDR3 runs to 13 residues. In DNA, the CDR3 is TGTGCCACCAGGGACAGTTCCTACAATGAGCAGTTCTTC. Translation gives CATRDSSYNEQFF.

The V gene is TRBV2, the J gene TRBJ2-1, with D possibly TRBD2 on 6 matching bases. The length of the CDR3 is 12 residues. Germline V gene lookup returns CDR1 SNHLY and CDR2 FYNNEI. Trimming took 6 bases from V and 6 from J, leaving 9 bases between them. The CDR3 protein is CASRPGGNEQFF. CDR3 bases: TGTGCCAGCAGGCCCGGGGGCAATGAGCAGTTCTTC.

This clonotype was detected a few times. The V and J genes are TRBV5-5 and TRBJ1-6; unclear D gene. Germline CDR1 is SGHKS and CDR2 is YYEKEE (reference sequence). Trimming cost V 6 bases and J 10 bases, with 17 bases left between them. The CDR3 is 14 residues long. The CDR3 nucleotides read TGTGCCAGCATGCGGACCTCCTTGGGGTCACCCCTCCACTTT. It encodes CASMRTSLGSPLHF.

A few counts support this clonotype. J is TRBJ1-2 and V is TRBV7-8; TRBD1 matches 7 bases. The J segment lost 14 bases and the V segment lost 5 bases, leaving 11 bases of the junction unmatched. Germline V CDR1 and CDR2: SGHVS, FQNEAQ. CDR3 length: 12 residues. CDR3 sequence: CASSGADRRGTF. CDR3 sequence (DNA): TGTGCCAGCAGCGGAGCGGACAGGAGGGGGACCTTC.